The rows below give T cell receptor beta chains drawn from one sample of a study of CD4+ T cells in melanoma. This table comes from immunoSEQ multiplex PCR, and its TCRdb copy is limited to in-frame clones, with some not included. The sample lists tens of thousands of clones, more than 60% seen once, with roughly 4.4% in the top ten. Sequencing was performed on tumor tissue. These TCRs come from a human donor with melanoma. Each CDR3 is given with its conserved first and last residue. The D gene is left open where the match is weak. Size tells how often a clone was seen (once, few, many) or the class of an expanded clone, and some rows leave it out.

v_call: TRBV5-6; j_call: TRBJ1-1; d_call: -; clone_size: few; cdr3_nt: TGTGCCAGCAGGGTGTCGACAGGTTGGAAACCTATGGCTTTCTTT; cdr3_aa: CASRVSTGWKPMAFF
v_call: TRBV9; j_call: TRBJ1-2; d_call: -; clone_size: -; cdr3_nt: TGTGCCAGCAGTGCCAGGGATGCGGCTGGCTACACCTTC; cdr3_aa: CASSARDAAGYTF
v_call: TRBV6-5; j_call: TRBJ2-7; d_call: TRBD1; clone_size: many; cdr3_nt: TGTGCCAGCAGTGCGGGGACAGGGAACTACGAGCAGTACTTC; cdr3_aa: CASSAGTGNYEQYF
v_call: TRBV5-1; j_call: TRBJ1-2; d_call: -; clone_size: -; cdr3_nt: TGCGCCAGCAGCTTGGGTTTCATGGGACAAGCGGGCTATGGCTACACCTTC; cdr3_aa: CASSLGFMGQAGYGYTF
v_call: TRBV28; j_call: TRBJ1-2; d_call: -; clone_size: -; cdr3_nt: TGTGCCAGCAGTTTTTTGGCGCCGTCAGGGGATGGCTACACCTTC; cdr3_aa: CASSFLAPSGDGYTF
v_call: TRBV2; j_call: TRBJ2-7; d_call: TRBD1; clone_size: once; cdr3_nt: TGTGCCAGCAGTAAACCGGGACAGGGGGCTTGGGAGCAGTACTTC; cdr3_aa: CASSKPGQGAWEQYF
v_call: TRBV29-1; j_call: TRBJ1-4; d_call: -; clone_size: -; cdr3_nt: TGCAGCGTTACTCGGCGGGGGAGGGGTAATGAAAAACTGTTTTTT; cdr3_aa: CSVTRRGRGNEKLFF
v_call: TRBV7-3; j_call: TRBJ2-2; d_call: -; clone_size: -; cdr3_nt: TGTGCCAGCAGCCCGGGTTTAGGGTGGGGCACCGGGGAGCTGTTTTTT; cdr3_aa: CASSPGLGWGTGELFF
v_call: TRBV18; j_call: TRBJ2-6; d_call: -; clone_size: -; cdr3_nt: TGTGCCAGCTCACCAAGGGTCTCTGGGGCCAACGTCCTGACTTTC; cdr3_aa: CASSPRVSGANVLTF
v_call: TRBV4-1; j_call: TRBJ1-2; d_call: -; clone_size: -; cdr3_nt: TGCGCCAGCAGCCATCTCCAGGAAGGGGACATATATGGCTACACCTTC; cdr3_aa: CASSHLQEGDIYGYTF
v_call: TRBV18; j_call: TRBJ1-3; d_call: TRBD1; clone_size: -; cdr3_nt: TGTGCCAGCTCACCAAATCCCGGACAGGGGGCATCCGGAAACACCATATATTTT; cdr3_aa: CASSPNPGQGASGNTIYF
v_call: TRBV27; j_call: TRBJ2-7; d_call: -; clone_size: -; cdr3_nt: TGTGCCAGCAGGGACGGGCCCTACGAGCAGTACTTC; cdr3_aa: CASRDGPYEQYF
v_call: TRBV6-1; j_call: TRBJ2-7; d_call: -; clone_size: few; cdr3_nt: TGTGCCAGCATCAACGGCCACGAGCAGTACTTC; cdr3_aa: CASINGHEQYF
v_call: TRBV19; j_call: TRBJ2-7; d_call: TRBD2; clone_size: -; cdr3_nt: TGTGCCAGTAGTATTATAACTAGCGGGGTCTACGAGCAGTACTTC; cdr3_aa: CASSIITSGVYEQYF
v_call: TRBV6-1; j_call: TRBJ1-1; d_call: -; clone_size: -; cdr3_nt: TGCGCCTTAGATGGGGGCCCCCAAAACACTGAAGCTTTCTTT; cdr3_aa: CALDGGPQNTEAFF
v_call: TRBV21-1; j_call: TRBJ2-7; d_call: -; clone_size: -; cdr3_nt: TGTGCCAGCAGCAAAAGGGAGAGGGAATCCTACGAGCAGTACTTC; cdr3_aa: CASSKRERESYEQYF
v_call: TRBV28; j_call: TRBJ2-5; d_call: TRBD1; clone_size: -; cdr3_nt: TGTGCCAGCGGATGGACAGGGAGTGAGACCCAGTACTTC; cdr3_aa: CASGWTGSETQYF
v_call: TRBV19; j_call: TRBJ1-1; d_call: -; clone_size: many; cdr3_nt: TGTGCCACTACCGGGGTAGGGTTCGGCACTGAAGCTTTCTTT; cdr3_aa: CATTGVGFGTEAFF
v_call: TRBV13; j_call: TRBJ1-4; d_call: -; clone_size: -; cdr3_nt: TGTGCCAGCAGCTTAAGTGGATTTGAAAAACTGTTTTTT; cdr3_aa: CASSLSGFEKLFF
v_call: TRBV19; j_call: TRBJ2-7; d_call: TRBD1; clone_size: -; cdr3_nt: TGTGCCAGTCAGGGGGCCTCCTACGAGCAGTACTTC; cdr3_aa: CASQGASYEQYF
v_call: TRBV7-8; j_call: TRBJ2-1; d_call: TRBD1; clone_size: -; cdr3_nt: TGTGCCAGCAGCTTAGACCGATTGACAGGGACACACAATGAGCAGTTCTTC; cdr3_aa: CASSLDRLTGTHNEQFF
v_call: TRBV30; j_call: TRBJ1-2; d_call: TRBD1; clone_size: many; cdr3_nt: TGTGCCTGGAGTGTACCAGGGGGCAACTATGGCTACACCTTC; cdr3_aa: CAWSVPGGNYGYTF
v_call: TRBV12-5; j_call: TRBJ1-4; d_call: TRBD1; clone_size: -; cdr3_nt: TGTGCTAGTGGTTATACAGGGGAGGAGGAAAAACTGTTTTTT; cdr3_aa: CASGYTGEEEKLFF
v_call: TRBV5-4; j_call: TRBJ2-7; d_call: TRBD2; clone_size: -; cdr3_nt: TGTGCCAGCAGCCCTGGACTAGCGGGCCTCCCTAAACCCTACGAGCAGTACTTC; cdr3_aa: CASSPGLAGLPKPYEQYF
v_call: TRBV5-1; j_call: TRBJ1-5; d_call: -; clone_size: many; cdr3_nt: TGCGCCAGCAGCCCATCACCATCAGACCCACTCTTGGGCAATCAGCCCCAGCATTTT; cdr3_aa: CASSPSPSDPLLGNQPQHF
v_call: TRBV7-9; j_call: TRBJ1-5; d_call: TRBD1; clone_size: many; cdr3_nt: TGTGCCGGGCAACAGGGGAATCAGCCCCAGCATTTT; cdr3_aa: CAGQQGNQPQHF
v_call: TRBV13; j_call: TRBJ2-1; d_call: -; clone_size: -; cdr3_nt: TGTGCCAGCAGCTTAAACCTTTACGATGAGCAGTTCTTC; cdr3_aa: CASSLNLYDEQFF
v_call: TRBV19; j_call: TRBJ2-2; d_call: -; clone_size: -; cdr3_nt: TGTGCCAGTAGTATACGCGTCGGGGAGCTGTTTTTT; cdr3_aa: CASSIRVGELFF
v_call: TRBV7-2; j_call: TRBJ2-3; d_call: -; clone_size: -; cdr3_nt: TGTGCCAGCAGCGTGAAGGGGGAGTGGTACACAGATACGCAGTATTTT; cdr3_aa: CASSVKGEWYTDTQYF
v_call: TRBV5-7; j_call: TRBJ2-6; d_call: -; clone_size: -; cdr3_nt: TGTGCCAGCACGGATTGCGTACAAAGTCGGGCCAACGTCCTGACTTTC; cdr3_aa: CASTDCVQSRANVLTF
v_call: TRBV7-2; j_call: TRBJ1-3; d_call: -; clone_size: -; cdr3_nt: TGTGCCAGCAGCTTAATCCCGACAGGTCGCTCTGGAAACACCATATATTTT; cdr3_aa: CASSLIPTGRSGNTIYF
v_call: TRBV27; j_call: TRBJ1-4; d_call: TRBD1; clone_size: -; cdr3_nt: TGTGCCAGCAGGAACCCTGGAAGGGGGCCAGGAAAACTGTTTTTT; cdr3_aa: CASRNPGRGPGKLFF
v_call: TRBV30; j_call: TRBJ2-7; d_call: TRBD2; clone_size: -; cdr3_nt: TGTGCCTGGAGTGGGACTAGCGGGAGATACGAGCAGTACTTC; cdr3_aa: CAWSGTSGRYEQYF
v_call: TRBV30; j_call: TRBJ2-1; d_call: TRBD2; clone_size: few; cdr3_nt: TGTGCCTGGGACCCGGGACTAGCTTACAATGAGCAGTTCTTC; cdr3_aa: CAWDPGLAYNEQFF
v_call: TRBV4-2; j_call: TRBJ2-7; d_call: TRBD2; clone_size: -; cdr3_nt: TGTGCCAGCAGCTTGGCGGGGGGGGCCTACGAGCAGTACTTC; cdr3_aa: CASSLAGGAYEQYF
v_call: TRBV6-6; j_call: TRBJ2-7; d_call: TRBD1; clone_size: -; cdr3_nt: TGTGCCAGCAAAGGAGACAGGGGTCCGTACGAGCAGTACTTC; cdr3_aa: CASKGDRGPYEQYF
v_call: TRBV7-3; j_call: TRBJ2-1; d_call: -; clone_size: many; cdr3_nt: TGTGCCAGCAGCTTATTTGCGGGGAGCTACAATGAGCAGTTCTTC; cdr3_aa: CASSLFAGSYNEQFF
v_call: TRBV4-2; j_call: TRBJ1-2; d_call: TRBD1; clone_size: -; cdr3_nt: TGTGCCAGCAGCCATACTCTCCCGGACAGGGGAGACTATGGCTACACCTTC; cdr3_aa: CASSHTLPDRGDYGYTF
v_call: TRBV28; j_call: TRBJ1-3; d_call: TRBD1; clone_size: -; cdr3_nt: TGTGCCAGCAGGACACCAACAGGGGGTAGCTCTGGAAACACCATATATTTT; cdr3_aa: CASRTPTGGSSGNTIYF
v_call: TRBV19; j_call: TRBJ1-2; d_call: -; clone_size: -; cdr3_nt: TGTGCCAGTAACACAGGGAGCTATGGCTACACCTTC; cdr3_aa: CASNTGSYGYTF
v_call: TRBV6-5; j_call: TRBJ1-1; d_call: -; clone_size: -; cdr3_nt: TGTGCCATCAGATCCGGTATGAACACTGAAGCTTTCTTT; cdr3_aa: CAIRSGMNTEAFF
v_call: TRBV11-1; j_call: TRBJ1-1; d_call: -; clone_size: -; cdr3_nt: TGTGCCAGCAGCACGGGAGCCTCAAGTGAAGCTTTCTTT; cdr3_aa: CASSTGASSEAFF
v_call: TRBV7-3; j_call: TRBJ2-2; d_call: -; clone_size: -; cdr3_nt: TGTGCCAGCAGCTTAAGTTCCACCGGGGAGCTGTTTTTT; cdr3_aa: CASSLSSTGELFF
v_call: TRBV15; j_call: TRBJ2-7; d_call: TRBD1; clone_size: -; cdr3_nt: TGTGCCACCAGCTGGGACAGGCGGTACGAGCAGTACTTC; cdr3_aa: CATSWDRRYEQYF
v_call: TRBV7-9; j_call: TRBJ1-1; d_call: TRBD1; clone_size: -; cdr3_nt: TGTGCCAGCAGTGCCGGGACAGAAGAAGCTTTCTTT; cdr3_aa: CASSAGTEEAFF
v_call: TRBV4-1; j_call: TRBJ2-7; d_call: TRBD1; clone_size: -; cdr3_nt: TGCGCCAGCAGCTCACCCGGGACAGGGAGATACGAGCAGTACTTC; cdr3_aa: CASSSPGTGRYEQYF
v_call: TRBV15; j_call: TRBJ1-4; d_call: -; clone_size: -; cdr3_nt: TGTGCCACCAGCAGAGAACAGGGCTTTAGTGAAAAACTGTTTTTT; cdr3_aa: CATSREQGFSEKLFF
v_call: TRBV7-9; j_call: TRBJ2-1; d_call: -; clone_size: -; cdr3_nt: TGTGCCAGCAGCCTTGACTATCTAGGGGATGAGCAGTTCTTC; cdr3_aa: CASSLDYLGDEQFF
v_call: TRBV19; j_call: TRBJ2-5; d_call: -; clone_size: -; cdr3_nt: TGTGCCAGTAGGGTGGGGGAGACCCAGTACTTC; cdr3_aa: CASRVGETQYF